This TCR beta chain was identified during a study of blood T cell repertoires in COVID-19. Overall study: COVID-19 samples collected from the United States, Italy and Spain covered acute and convalescent phases.

In the original analysis: Amplification of reference gene primers was used by the study to estimate nucleated cell counts. TCRdb's table, derived via immunoSEQ multiplex PCR, lists solely in-frame clones and lacks some. Clone size and V and J calls were adopted from that table, with D and trimming inferred from the DNA. The sample holds roughly 100,000 clones, 84% seen once. This clone came up a few times. With 1 base clipped from V and 1 base from J, the junction kept 4 bases outside the gene matches. CDR3 length equals 16 residues. Germline V CDR1 and CDR2: SGHTA, FQGNSA. This clonotype originated in a human donor in a cohort sampled during active or convalescent COVID-19. Material: peripheral blood. The rearrangement links TRBV7-2 to TRBJ2-3, with 8 positions matching TRBD2. The CDR3 spells CASSLEGRGGTDTQYF. The CDR3 DNA reads as TGTGCCAGCAGCTTAGAAGGGCGGGGGGGCACAGATACGCAGTATTTT.